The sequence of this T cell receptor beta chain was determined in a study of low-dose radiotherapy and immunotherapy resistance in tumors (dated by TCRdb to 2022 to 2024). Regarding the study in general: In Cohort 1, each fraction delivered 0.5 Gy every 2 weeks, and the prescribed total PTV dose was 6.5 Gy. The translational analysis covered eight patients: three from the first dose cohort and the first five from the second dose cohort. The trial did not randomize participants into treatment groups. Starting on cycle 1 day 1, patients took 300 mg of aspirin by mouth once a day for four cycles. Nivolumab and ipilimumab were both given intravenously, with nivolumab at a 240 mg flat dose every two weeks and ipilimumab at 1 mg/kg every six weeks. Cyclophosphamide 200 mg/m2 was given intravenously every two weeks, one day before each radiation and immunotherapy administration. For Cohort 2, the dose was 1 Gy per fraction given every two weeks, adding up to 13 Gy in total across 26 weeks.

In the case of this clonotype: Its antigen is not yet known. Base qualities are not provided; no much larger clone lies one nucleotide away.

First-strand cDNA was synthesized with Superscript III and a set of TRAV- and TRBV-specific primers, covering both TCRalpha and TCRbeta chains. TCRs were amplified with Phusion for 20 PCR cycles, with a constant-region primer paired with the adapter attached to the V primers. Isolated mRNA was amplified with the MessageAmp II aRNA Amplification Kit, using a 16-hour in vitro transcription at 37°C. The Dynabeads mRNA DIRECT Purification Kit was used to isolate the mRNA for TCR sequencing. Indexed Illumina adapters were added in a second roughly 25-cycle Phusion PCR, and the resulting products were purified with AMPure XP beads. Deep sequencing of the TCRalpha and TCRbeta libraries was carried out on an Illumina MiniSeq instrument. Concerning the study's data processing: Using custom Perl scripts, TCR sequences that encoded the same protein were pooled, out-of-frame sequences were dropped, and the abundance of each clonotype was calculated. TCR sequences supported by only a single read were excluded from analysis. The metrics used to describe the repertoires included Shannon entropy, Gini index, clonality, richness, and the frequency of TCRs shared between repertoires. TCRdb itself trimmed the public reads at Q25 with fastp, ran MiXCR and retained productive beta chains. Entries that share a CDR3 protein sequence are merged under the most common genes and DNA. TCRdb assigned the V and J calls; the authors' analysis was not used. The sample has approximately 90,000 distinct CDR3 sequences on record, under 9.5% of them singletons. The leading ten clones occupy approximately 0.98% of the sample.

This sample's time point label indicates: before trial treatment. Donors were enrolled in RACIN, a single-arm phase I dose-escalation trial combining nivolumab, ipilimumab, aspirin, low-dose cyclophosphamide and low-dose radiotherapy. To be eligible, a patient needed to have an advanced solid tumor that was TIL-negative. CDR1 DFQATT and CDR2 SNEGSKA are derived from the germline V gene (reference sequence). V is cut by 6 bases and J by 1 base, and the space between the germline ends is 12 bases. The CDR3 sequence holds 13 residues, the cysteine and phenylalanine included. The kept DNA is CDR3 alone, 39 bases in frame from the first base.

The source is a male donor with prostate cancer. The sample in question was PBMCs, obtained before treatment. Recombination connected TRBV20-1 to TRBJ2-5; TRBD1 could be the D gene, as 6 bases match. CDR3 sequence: CSALDSTQETQYF. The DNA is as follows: TGCAGTGCCTTGGACAGTACCCAAGAGACCCAGTACTTC.